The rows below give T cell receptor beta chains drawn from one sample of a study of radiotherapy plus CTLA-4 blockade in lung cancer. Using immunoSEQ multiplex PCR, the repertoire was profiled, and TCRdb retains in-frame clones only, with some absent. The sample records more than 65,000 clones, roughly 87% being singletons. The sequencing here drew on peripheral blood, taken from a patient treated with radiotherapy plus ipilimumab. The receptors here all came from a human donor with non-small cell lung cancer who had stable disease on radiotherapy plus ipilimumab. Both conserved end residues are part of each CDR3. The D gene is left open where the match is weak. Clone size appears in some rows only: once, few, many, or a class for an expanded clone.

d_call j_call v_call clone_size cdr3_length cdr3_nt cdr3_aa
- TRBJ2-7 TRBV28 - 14 TGTGCCAGCAGTCGTGCGACAGGAGTCTACGAGCAGTACTTC CASSRATGVYEQYF
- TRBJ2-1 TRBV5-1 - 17 TGCGCCAGCAGCCCCCGAGGCGGGAAGAGCTCCTACAATGAGCAGTTCTTC CASSPRGGKSSYNEQFF
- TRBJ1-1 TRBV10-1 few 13 TGCGCCAGCAGTGAAGAGATAGTGGGGGAGGCTTTCTTT CASSEEIVGEAFF
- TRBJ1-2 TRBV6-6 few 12 TGTGCCAGCAGTTACCTCCTAGGAGGCTACACCTTC CASSYLLGGYTF
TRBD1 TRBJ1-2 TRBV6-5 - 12 TGTGCCAGCTCGGGACAGGGCAATGGCTACACCTTC CASSGQGNGYTF
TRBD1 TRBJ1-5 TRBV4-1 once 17 TGCGCCAGCAGCCAACGGGACAGTTCCTATAGCAATCAGCCCCAGCATTTT CASSQRDSSYSNQPQHF
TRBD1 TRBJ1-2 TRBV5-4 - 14 TGTGCCAGCAGCTCTACAGGGGGCAACTATGGCTACACCTTC CASSSTGGNYGYTF
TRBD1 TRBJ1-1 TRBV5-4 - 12 TGTGCCAGCAGCTCGGACAGGGGGCCGGCTTTCTTT CASSSDRGPAFF
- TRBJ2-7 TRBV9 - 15 TGTGCCAGCAGCCCTCAAGGGATAAGCTCCTACGAGCAGTACTTC CASSPQGISSYEQYF
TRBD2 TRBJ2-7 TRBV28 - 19 TGTGCCAGCAGTTCATCCCATGGGACTAGCGGGGCTAAAACCTACGAGCAGTACTTC CASSSSHGTSGAKTYEQYF
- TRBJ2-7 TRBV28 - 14 TGTGCCAGCCAAATACCTTCTCCTTCCTACGAGCAGTACTTC CASQIPSPSYEQYF
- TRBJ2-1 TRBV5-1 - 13 TGCGCCAGCAGCTCCGCTGGCTACAATGAGCAGTTCTTC CASSSAGYNEQFF
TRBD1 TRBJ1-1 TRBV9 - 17 TGTGCCAGCAGCCCCATAGGGACAGGGGTTTTGAACACTGAAGCTTTCTTT CASSPIGTGVLNTEAFF
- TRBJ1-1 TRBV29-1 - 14 TGCAGCGTTGAACTGAGGGCTCTGAACACTGAAGCTTTCTTT CSVELRALNTEAFF
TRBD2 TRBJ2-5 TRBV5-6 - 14 TGTGCCAGCAGCTTCGGGGGGGCCGTCGAGACCCAGTACTTC CASSFGGAVETQYF
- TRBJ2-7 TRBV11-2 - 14 TGTGCCAGCAGCTTTAGTGTTCCCTCCTACGAGCAGTACTTC CASSFSVPSYEQYF
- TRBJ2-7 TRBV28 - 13 TGTGCCAGCAGGGGGGACACTACCTACGAGCAGTACTTC CASRGDTTYEQYF
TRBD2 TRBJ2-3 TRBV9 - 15 TGTGCCAGCAGCGTACTAGCGGGGGGGAGGGTTACGCAGTATTTT CASSVLAGGRVTQYF
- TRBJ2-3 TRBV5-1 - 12 TGCGCCAGCAGAGGGAGCACAGATACGCAGTATTTT CASRGSTDTQYF
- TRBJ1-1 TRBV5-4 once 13 TGTGCCAGCAGCCCGGGCCCGAACACTGAAGCTTTCTTT CASSPGPNTEAFF
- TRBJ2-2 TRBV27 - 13 TGTGCCATTAGAGAGATGAACACCGGGGAGCTGTTTTTT CAIREMNTGELFF
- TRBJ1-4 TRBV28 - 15 TGTGCCAGCAGTTTGACGGTCGCAACTAATGAAAAACTGTTTTTT CASSLTVATNEKLFF
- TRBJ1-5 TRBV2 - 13 TGTGCCAGCAGCTGGGGGGGGGTCCAGCCCCAGCATTTT CASSWGGVQPQHF
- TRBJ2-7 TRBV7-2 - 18 TGTGCCAGCAGCTGGGGGGGCCCAGGAAGCGGACTCTCCTACGAGCAGTACTTC CASSWGGPGSGLSYEQYF
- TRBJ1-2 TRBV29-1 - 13 TGCAGCGTTACAGGAACCACTAACTATGGCTACACCTTC CSVTGTTNYGYTF
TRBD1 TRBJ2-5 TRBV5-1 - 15 TGCGCCAGCAGCACTCGACAGGGGGCGTCAGAGACCCAGTACTTC CASSTRQGASETQYF
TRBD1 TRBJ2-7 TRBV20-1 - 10 TGCAGTGCTGGAAGACAGGGACAGTACTTC CSAGRQGQYF
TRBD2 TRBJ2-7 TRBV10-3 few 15 TGTGCCATCAGTGAGGAGGGCGGGGGAGCGGACGAGCAGTACTTC CAISEEGGGADEQYF
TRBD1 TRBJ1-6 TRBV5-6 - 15 TGTGCCAGCAGCTTGGCAGACAGGGGAAATTCACCCCTCCACTTT CASSLADRGNSPLHF
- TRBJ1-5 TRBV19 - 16 TGTGCCAGTAGTATACAGGCAGGGAAAAGCAATCAGCCCCAGCATTTT CASSIQAGKSNQPQHF
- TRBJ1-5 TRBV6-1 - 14 TGTGCCAGCAGTGGGACAGAAGCAAATCAGCCCCAGCATTTT CASSGTEANQPQHF
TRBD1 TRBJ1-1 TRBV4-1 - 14 TGCGCCAGCAGGGTCGACAGGGCAAACACTGAAGCTTTCTTT CASRVDRANTEAFF
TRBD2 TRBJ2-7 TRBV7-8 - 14 TGTGCCAGCAGTCTAGCGGGAGGGTCCTACGAGCAGTACTTC CASSLAGGSYEQYF
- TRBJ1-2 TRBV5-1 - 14 TGCGCCAGCAGCTTGGACAGAAGCTCCTATGGCTACACCTTC CASSLDRSSYGYTF
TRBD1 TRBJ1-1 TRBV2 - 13 TGTGCCAGCAGGGCAGGGGGTTACACTGAAGCTTTCTTT CASRAGGYTEAFF
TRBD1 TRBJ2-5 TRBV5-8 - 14 TGTGCCAGCAGCTTGCGGACAGGACAAGAGACCCAGTACTTC CASSLRTGQETQYF
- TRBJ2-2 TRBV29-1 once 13 TGCAGCGCTCGGGATTCCACAGGCGGGGAGCTGTTTTTT CSARDSTGGELFF
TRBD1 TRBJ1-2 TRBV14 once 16 TGTGCCAGCAGCCAAGATGTACGACAGGGGCCTAGTGGCTACACCTTC CASSQDVRQGPSGYTF
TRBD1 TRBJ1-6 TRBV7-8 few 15 TGTGCCAGCAGCTTCCGGGACAGGGAGGGTTCACCCCTCCACTTT CASSFRDREGSPLHF
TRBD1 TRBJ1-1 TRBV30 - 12 TGTGCCTGGAGTGGACAGGGTACTGAAGCTTTCTTT CAWSGQGTEAFF
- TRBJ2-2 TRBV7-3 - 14 TGTGCCAGCAGCCCAACGCAAAACACCGGGGAGCTGTTTTTT CASSPTQNTGELFF
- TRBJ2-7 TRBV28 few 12 TGTGCCACAGGGGACTACTACTACGAGCAGTACTTC CATGDYYYEQYF